Each of the 24 T cell receptor beta chains below was sequenced from the same sample in a study of T-cell memory formation after mild COVID-19. One entry per CDR3 protein results from TCRdb running MiXCR on the 5' RACE reads. The table shows roughly 550,000 distinct CDR3 sequences, with roughly 22% occurring only once. Sequenced input: PBMCs or a T cell subset sorted from them (not recorded which). Receptors were obtained from an adult woman who had mild COVID-19 (a few samples of this study predate the infection). Cell type and time point are not known.

The V and J genes are TRBV7-9 and TRBJ1-2; D may be TRBD1 (5 bases). The CDR3 consists of 13 residues. Germline CDR1 and CDR2: SEHNR and FQNEAQ (reference sequence). Deletions cut 3 bases from V and 6 bases from J, with 11 bases between. The CDR3 region is CASSLGTVNGYTF. The CDR3 DNA reads TGTGCCAGCAGCTTGGGGACCGTCAATGGCTACACCTTC.

This chain uses TRBV3-1 with TRBJ1-1; D is perhaps TRBD1 (6 bases). The length of the CDR3 is 15 residues. The V and J ends lost 4 bases and 1 base respectively, with 13 bases between them. CDR1 and CDR2 from the germline V gene are LGHDT and YNNKEL (reference sequence). DNA of the CDR3: TGTGCCAGCAGCCCAGAAGAAGGGGGGAACACTGAAGCTTTCTTT. The encoded protein is CASSPEEGGNTEAFF. Full variable domain (missing parts from reference TRBV3-1 and TRBJ1-1): DTAVSQTPKYLVTQMGNDKSIKCEQNLGHDTMYWYKQDSKKFLKIMFSYNNKELIINETVPNRFSPKSPDKAHLNLHINSLELGDSAVYFCASSPEEGGNTEAFFGQGTRLTVV.

This clonotype was detected only a few times. The gene calls are TRBV29-1 and TRBJ2-3, with a tentative D call TRBD2 (5 bases). V was trimmed by 3 bases and J by 5 bases, leaving 18 bases between them. The CDR3 runs to 15 residues. Germline CDR1 is SQVTM and CDR2 is ANQGSEA. The CDR3 DNA reads as TGCAGCGTTGATTTTCGGGATCGGAGCGTAGATACGCAGTATTTT. It encodes CSVDFRDRSVDTQYF.

V gene TRBV7-8 combines with J gene TRBJ1-3, with D possibly being TRBD1 (6 bases). V lost 2 bases and J 4 bases, leaving 9 bases between the germline ends. CDR1 and CDR2 (germline): SGHVS, FQNEAQ. The CDR3 covers 14 residues. The DNA of the CDR3 is TGTGCCAGCAGCTTACCAGGGGCGGGAAACACCATATATTTT. Encoded protein: CASSLPGAGNTIYF. The whole variable domain, remainder taken from reference TRBV7-8 and TRBJ1-3, is GAGVSQSPRYKVAKRGQDVALRCDPISGHVSLFWYQQALGQGPEFLTYFQNEAQLDKSGLPSDRFFAERPEGSVSTLKIQRTQQEDSAVYLCASSLPGAGNTIYFGEGSWLTVV.

This clonotype was detected once. J is TRBJ2-3 and V is TRBV5-1; possibly TRBD1 for D (6 bases). V lost 3 bases and J lost 0, with 11 bases in between. This CDR3 has 15 residues. Germline-derived CDR1 and CDR2 are SGHRS and YFSETQ. The CDR3 DNA sequence: TGCGCCAGCAGCTCGGACAGCGTTAGCACAGATACGCAGTATTTT. Translation: CASSSDSVSTDTQYF.

The gene calls are TRBV7-2 and TRBJ2-1, with TRBD2 as a possible D gene (6 bases). With 1 base removed from V and 6 bases from J, the gap between germline ends came to 13 bases. Germline V gene sequence: CDR1 SGHTA, CDR2 FQGNSA. The CDR3 runs to 15 residues. The CDR3 DNA follows: TGTGCCAGCAGCTTAGTGGGGCGGGACCTCAATGAGCAGTTCTTC. Translation: CASSLVGRDLNEQFF.

This clonotype has only a few counts. The chain is built from TRBV7-8 and TRBJ1-6; D is undetermined. The germline V and J ends were trimmed by 2 bases and 4 bases, with 3 bases remaining between them. Germline V gene data show CDR1 as SGHVS and CDR2 as FQNEAQ. The CDR3 extends over 13 amino acids. The CDR3 bases are TGTGCCAGCAGCTTACCTTATAATTCACCCCTCCACTTT. Translation: CASSLPYNSPLHF.

This clonotype showed up just a few times. The gene calls are TRBV5-1 and TRBJ2-7; 7 bases match TRBD2. The CDR3 is 15 residues long. V trimming: 4 bases; J trimming: 6 bases; junction bases outside the gene matches: 13. Germline CDR1 reads SGHRS; CDR2 reads YFSETQ. CDR3 bases: TGCGCCAGCAGCCTCACCGAGCGGGGTCTAGGCGAGCAGTACTTC. Translation gives CASSLTERGLGEQYF.

This clonotype was detected a few times. The CDR3 region has the DNA TGTGCCGCCGGAGGGGAGAGACTTACAGATACGCAGTATTTT. It is translated as CAAGGERLTDTQYF. The rearrangement joins TRBV24-1 to TRBJ2-3; D is perhaps TRBD2 (6 bases). The CDR3 has 14 residues. Trimming pared 12 bases from V and 3 bases from J, leaving 18 bases between. CDR1 and CDR2 from the germline V gene are KGHDR and SFDVKD.

This sequence joins TRBV7-2 and TRBJ2-3; no reliable D call. Germline V gives CDR1 SGHTA, CDR2 FQGNSA. CDR3 length: 12 residues. Trimming removed 1 base from V and 7 bases from J, with 6 bases in between. In nucleotides, the CDR3 is TGTGCCAGCAGCTTAGGAACAAATACGCAGTATTTT. It encodes CASSLGTNTQYF.

This clonotype has only a few counts. V is TRBV6-2 or TRBV6-3 and J is TRBJ2-7; D gene uncertain. CDR3 length: 17 amino acids. Germline CDR1 reads MNHEY; CDR2 reads SVGEGT. The germline V and J ends were trimmed by 0 bases and 0 bases, with 15 bases remaining between them. This CDR3 reads CASSYSAPWTVSYEQYF. CDR3 DNA: TGTGCCAGCAGTTACTCCGCACCTTGGACGGTCTCCTACGAGCAGTACTTC.

A word on this clonotype: One end of the junction does not line up with germline, which may come from a read error. The chain has TRBV7-9 and TRBJ2-2, with TRBD2 matching over 7 bases. The CDR3 length is 15 residues. CDR1 is SEHNR, CDR2 FQNEAQ, per germline (reference sequence). CDR3 sequence reads: CLARRAGANTGELFF. The CDR3 bases are TGCCTGGCACGTCGGGCGGGGGCGAACACCGGGGAGCTGTTTTTT.

This clonotype has only a few counts. This chain connects TRBV7-9 to TRBJ2-7, with D unclear. Germline V gene sequence: CDR1 SEHNR, CDR2 FQNEAQ (reference sequence). The CDR3 is 11 residues long. Between the trimmed V and J ends, which lost 5 bases and 4 bases, there was a span of 6 bases. The CDR3 DNA reads as TGTGCCAGCAGCCAACAGTACGAGCAGTACTTC. This codes for CASSQQYEQYF. The full variable domain, completed using reference TRBV7-9 and TRBJ2-7, is DTGVSQNPRHKITKRGQNVTFRCDPISEHNRLYWYRQTLGQGPEFLTYFQNEAQLEKSRLLSDRFSAERPKGSFSTLEIQRTEQGDSAMYLCASSQQYEQYFGPGTRLTVT.

The genes are TRBV6-5 and TRBJ2-1; 8 bases line up with TRBD1. The CDR3 spans 15 residues. CDR1 is MNHEY and CDR2 is SVGAGI in the germline V gene. J gave up 5 bases and V 2 bases, and 5 bases lay outside the gene matches. The CDR3 DNA reads as TGTGCCAGCAGTTACGCTGGACAGGGAAACAATGAGCAGTTCTTC. Protein: CASSYAGQGNNEQFF.

This clonotype was seen more than once but under ten times. The genes are TRBV7-8 and TRBJ2-5; TRBD1 matches 11 bases. The CDR3 has 16 residues. Unmatched junction bases numbered 8, after V lost 2 bases and J lost 6 bases. CDR1 and CDR2 (germline): SGHVS, FQNEAQ. CDR3 amino acids: CASSLSRTGGRQTQYF. The CDR3 coding sequence is TGTGCCAGCAGCTTATCCAGGACAGGGGGCAGGCAGACCCAGTACTTC.

This clonotype was seen a handful of times. V gene TRBV6-5 combines with J gene TRBJ2-1; tentatively, D is TRBD1 or TRBD2 (5 bases each). With 0 bases removed from V and 7 bases from J, the gap between germline ends came to 10 bases. The CDR3 loop spans 14 amino acids. The germline V gene encodes CDR1 MNHEY and CDR2 SVGAGI. DNA of the CDR3: TGTGCCAGCAGTTACTCGAGCAGGGAGAATGAGCAGTTCTTC. It translates to CASSYSSRENEQFF.

The rearrangement uses TRBV18 and TRBJ2-7, with 7 bases aligning to TRBD1. J gave up 2 bases and V 8 bases, and 6 bases lay outside the gene matches. CDR1 KGHSH and CDR2 LQKENI come from the germline V gene. CDR3 length: 13 amino acids. The CDR3 nucleotides are TGTGCCAGCACACAGGGGTTAACCTACGAGCAGTACTTC. This sequence encodes CASTQGLTYEQYF.

This clonotype was recorded many times. The chain links TRBV7-2 to TRBJ2-3, with D hard to call. Trimming pared 6 bases from V and 4 bases from J, leaving 11 bases between. CDR3 length equals 13 residues. Germline-derived CDR1 and CDR2 are SGHTA and FQGNSA. This chain's CDR3 is CASSPPWADTQYF. The DNA for the CDR3 is TGTGCCAGCAGTCCACCTTGGGCAGATACGCAGTATTTT.

The sample holds a few counts of this clonotype. The chain carries TRBV25-1 and TRBJ2-7, with a tentative D call TRBD2 (6 bases). The CDR3 runs to 14 residues. The germline V and J ends were trimmed by 5 bases and 2 bases, with 13 bases remaining between them. In germline, CDR1 is MGHDK, CDR2 SYGVNS. The CDR3: CASSRGSWTYEQYF. The DNA for the CDR3 is TGTGCCAGCAGTCGGGGGAGTTGGACCTACGAGCAGTACTTC.

This clonotype has a count of ten or more. The rearrangement joins TRBV30 to TRBJ1-1; D perhaps matches TRBD1 (6 bases). V lost 4 bases and J lost 4, with 10 bases in between. Per the germline V gene, CDR1 is GTSNPN and CDR2 is SVGIG (reference sequence). The CDR3 length is 12 residues. The CDR3 sequence is CAWNRESTEAFF. The CDR3 DNA follows: TGTGCCTGGAACAGGGAAAGCACTGAAGCTTTCTTT.

This clonotype appeared a few times. The chain is built from TRBV29-1 and TRBJ2-1; D is perhaps TRBD2 (6 bases). Germline CDR1 and CDR2: SQVTM and ANQGSEA. This CDR3 spans 17 amino acids. Trimming shortened V by 4 bases and J by 0 bases, and 19 bases separated the two germline ends. The CDR3 here is CSVGGGWEAISYNEQFF. DNA for the CDR3: TGCAGCGTTGGGGGAGGTTGGGAGGCCATCTCCTACAATGAGCAGTTCTTC.

The genes are TRBV29-1 and TRBJ1-1; no reliable D call. Germline CDR1 reads SQVTM; CDR2 reads ANQGSEA. V dropped 5 bases and J dropped 6 bases, with 13 bases sitting between them. This CDR3 spans 12 amino acids. The CDR3 DNA sequence: TGCAGCGTTATGCGGACGTATCCTGAAGCTTTCTTT. Translated, it gives CSVMRTYPEAFF.

This clonotype was observed a few times. The rearrangement uses TRBV30 and TRBJ2-4; D possibly corresponds to TRBD1 (6 bases). Per the germline V gene, CDR1 is GTSNPN and CDR2 is SVGIG (reference sequence). This CDR3 has 17 residues. V shed 4 bases and J shed 1 base, with 20 bases lying between them. The CDR3 here is CAWTTGMRIGAKNIQYF. Written as DNA, the CDR3 is TGTGCCTGGACCACAGGGATGAGGATAGGGGCCAAAAACATTCAGTACTTC.

The rearrangement links TRBV4-1 to TRBJ2-3; 10 bases are shared with TRBD2. The CDR3 is 17 residues long. The trim removed 2 bases at V and 1 base at J, leaving 6 bases unmatched. Germline CDR1 reads MGHRA; CDR2 reads YSYEKL. CDR3 in amino acids: CASSQNILAGGTDTQYF. The CDR3 DNA reads as TGCGCCAGCAGCCAAAATATCCTAGCGGGGGGCACAGATACGCAGTATTTT.